This T cell receptor (beta chain) was sequenced in a study of neurological immune-mediated disorders. CDR1 SEHNR and CDR2 FQNEAQ come from the germline V gene (reference sequence). The length of the CDR3 is 14 residues. V was cut by 3 bases and J by 8 bases, with 11 bases left in between. It was blood bank volunteers in Maryland, USA who made up the healthy controls. This clonotype showed up many times. TCRdb analysed the 5' RACE reads with MiXCR anew, one entry per CDR3 protein. The sample consists of some 28,000 distinct CDR3 sequences, 12% of them appearing once. The clonotype was recovered from a man in his 60s in good health. Sequences were obtained from PBMCs. The V gene is TRBV7-9, the J gene TRBJ1-6; D gene ambiguous. CDR3 in DNA: TGTGCCAGCAGCTTGGCGGCTTTGGATTCACCCCTCCACTTT. It specifies CASSLAALDSPLHF.